The entry below gives a single T cell receptor beta chain sequence along with its context. This receptor's antigen is unknown. Per-base qualities were not stored, and no clone one base away is much larger. The CDR3 spans 14 residues, from the cysteine through the phenylalanine. Only the CDR3 DNA stays, 42 bases, in frame from base 1. The V and J ends are trimmed by 6 bases and 3 bases, leaving 11 bases between them. The germline V gene (reference sequence) gives CDR1 as SEHNR and CDR2 as FQNEAQ. TCRbeta CDR3 regions were amplified from genomic DNA by means of the immunoSEQ Assay, a bias-controlled multiplex PCR. Per the source publication's procedure: Nucleated cell counts per sample were estimated from amplification of reference gene primers within the assay. Sequence reads were collapsed and filtered to measure the absolute abundance of every unique TCRbeta CDR3 rearrangement. For each sample, productive Simpson clonality was calculated as the square root of Simpson's diversity index across productive rearrangements. Drawn from immuneACCESS, this table holds only the in-frame rearrangements with V and J called that TCRdb kept. Clones are partly lost; checked studies trace under half to an unresolved V gene and leave the rest unexplained. V, J and clone size were drawn from that table, and D and trimming were deduced from the DNA. The sample table contains 11,000 to 15,000 clones; only one count was recorded for approximately 90% of them. The ten largest clonotypes hold approximately 16% of the sample.

These data are taken from a study of blood T cell repertoires in COVID-19 (dated by TCRdb to 2018 to 2020). For the wider study: The collaborator samples originated in the United States, Italy and Spain and spanned the acute and convalescent phases of COVID-19. The sample metadata nearly always contained a de-identified subject ID, COVID-19 status, age in years and sex. The prospective study material was composed of cDNA or gDNA derived from T cells, B-cell-depleted T cells, or PBMCs. A freely available public database, intended as a resource for researchers studying the immune response to SARS-CoV-2, is where the repertoires were released. Subjects who had been exposed to COVID-19, were actively infected with it, or had recovered from it provided the deeply sampled blood TCRbeta repertoires that made up the dataset. Where HLA class I and class II types were available, the types were taken from metadata supplied by the sample provider, not from assay-based typing. Samples were obtained from the ongoing ImmuneRACE study (first 160 participants) and from 1,200 or so subjects provided by 6 global collaborators. Points the paper makes about the study in general: The amount of clinical and demographic metadata varied by source and participant and was provided uncurated.

The collaborating institutions used their own protocols to collect whole blood in K2EDTA tubes. For TCRbeta analysis, collaborators shipped samples in one of three forms: frozen whole blood, isolated PBMCs, or DNA extracted from either of those sample types. Sequenced sample: peripheral blood. The sequence was collected from a man aged 50-60 years with active COVID-19. The chain links TRBV7-9 with TRBJ2-2; the D gene is perhaps TRBD1, on 6 matching bases. CDR3 region: CASRTGADTGELFF. Here is the DNA: TGTGCCAGCAGGACAGGAGCGGACACCGGGGAGCTGTTTTTT.